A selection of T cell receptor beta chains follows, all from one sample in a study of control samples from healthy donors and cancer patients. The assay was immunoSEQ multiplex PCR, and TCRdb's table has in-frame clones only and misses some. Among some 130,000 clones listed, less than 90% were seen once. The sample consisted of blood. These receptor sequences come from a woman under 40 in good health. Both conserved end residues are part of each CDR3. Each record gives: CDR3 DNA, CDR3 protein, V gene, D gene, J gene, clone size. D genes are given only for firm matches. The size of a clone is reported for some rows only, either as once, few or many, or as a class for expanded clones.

cdr3_nt: TGTGCCAGCAGCTTGACGGGGGCAGACACCATATATTTT
cdr3_aa: CASSLTGADTIYF
v_call: TRBV5-4
d_call: .
j_call: TRBJ1-3
clone_size: .

cdr3_nt: TGTGCCAGCAGTTTGGGGGCACAACAGCCCCAGCATTTT
cdr3_aa: CASSLGAQQPQHF
v_call: TRBV28
d_call: .
j_call: TRBJ1-5
clone_size: .

cdr3_nt: TGTGCCAGCTCACCACCGGACAAGGGCAATGAGCAGTTCTTC
cdr3_aa: CASSPPDKGNEQFF
v_call: TRBV18
d_call: .
j_call: TRBJ2-1
clone_size: .

cdr3_nt: TGTGCCAGTAGATCAAACTGGCGGGGGACTGAAGCTTTCTTT
cdr3_aa: CASRSNWRGTEAFF
v_call: TRBV19
d_call: .
j_call: TRBJ1-1
clone_size: .

cdr3_nt: TGTGCCAGCATTGACGGGGGGGTTACCCGAGGGGCAGATACGCAGTATTTT
cdr3_aa: CASIDGGVTRGADTQYF
v_call: TRBV6-1
d_call: TRBD2
j_call: TRBJ2-3
clone_size: .

cdr3_nt: TGTGCCATCCTCCCCCGGTGGTATGAGCAGTTCTTC
cdr3_aa: CAILPRWYEQFF
v_call: TRBV10-3
d_call: .
j_call: TRBJ2-1
clone_size: .

cdr3_nt: TGTGCCAGCAGCAATTCGAGGCAGCCAGCACCGAGTAACTATGGCTACACCTTC
cdr3_aa: CASSNSRQPAPSNYGYTF
v_call: TRBV21-1
d_call: .
j_call: TRBJ1-2
clone_size: .

cdr3_nt: TGTGCCAGTAGAAGACAGGGCCCAACGGCTGAAGCTTTCTTT
cdr3_aa: CASRRQGPTAEAFF
v_call: TRBV19
d_call: TRBD1
j_call: TRBJ1-1
clone_size: .

cdr3_nt: TGTGCCAGCAGCCAATTCATAACCGGGACTAGCAACGAGCAGTACTTC
cdr3_aa: CASSQFITGTSNEQYF
v_call: TRBV13
d_call: TRBD2
j_call: TRBJ2-7
clone_size: .

cdr3_nt: TGTGCCACCAGCAGTTTCCGGGAAGTTTACAATGAGCAGTTCTTC
cdr3_aa: CATSSFREVYNEQFF
v_call: TRBV15
d_call: .
j_call: TRBJ2-1
clone_size: .

cdr3_nt: TGTGCCAGCAGCGCGGGACAGGGAATAGATGGCTACACCTTC
cdr3_aa: CASSAGQGIDGYTF
v_call: TRBV5-4
d_call: TRBD1
j_call: TRBJ1-2
clone_size: .

cdr3_nt: TGCGCCAGCCGCTATGGGGGGGATCCGAACACTGAAGCTTTCTTT
cdr3_aa: CASRYGGDPNTEAFF
v_call: TRBV5-1
d_call: .
j_call: TRBJ1-1
clone_size: .

cdr3_nt: TGCAGTGCTAGACCCAGCGAGCAGCAGTTCTTC
cdr3_aa: CSARPSEQQFF
v_call: TRBV20-1
d_call: .
j_call: TRBJ2-1
clone_size: once

cdr3_nt: TGTGCCAGCTCACCTGCGGACAGGTCGGGCGCTTATGGCTACACCTTC
cdr3_aa: CASSPADRSGAYGYTF
v_call: TRBV18
d_call: TRBD1
j_call: TRBJ1-2
clone_size: .

cdr3_nt: TGTGCCAGCAGTGAAGAGGGACAGGGGAGCAATCAGCCCCAGCATTTT
cdr3_aa: CASSEEGQGSNQPQHF
v_call: TRBV2
d_call: TRBD1
j_call: TRBJ1-5
clone_size: .

cdr3_nt: TGTGCCAGCAGCTTAGGTCTCCTAGCGGGACACCATACGCAGTATTTT
cdr3_aa: CASSLGLLAGHHTQYF
v_call: TRBV7-6
d_call: TRBD2
j_call: TRBJ2-3
clone_size: few

cdr3_nt: TGTGCCAGCAGTATGACAGAGACCCAGTACTTC
cdr3_aa: CASSMTETQYF
v_call: TRBV12-3/TRBV12-4
d_call: .
j_call: TRBJ2-5
clone_size: .

cdr3_nt: TGCAGTGCGAGTGGGCTACCCCTAGAGACCCAGTACTTC
cdr3_aa: CSASGLPLETQYF
v_call: TRBV20-1
d_call: .
j_call: TRBJ2-5
clone_size: .

cdr3_nt: TGCGCCAGCGGAACCGGGGAGAATGAAAAACTGTTTTTT
cdr3_aa: CASGTGENEKLFF
v_call: TRBV10-1
d_call: .
j_call: TRBJ1-4
clone_size: .

cdr3_nt: TGCGCCAGCAGCTTGGTTGGGGACAGGGGTCACAATGAGCAGTTCTTC
cdr3_aa: CASSLVGDRGHNEQFF
v_call: TRBV5-1
d_call: TRBD1
j_call: TRBJ2-1
clone_size: .

cdr3_nt: TGTGCCAGCAGCTTGGCAACGGGGGGAGTAGAGACCCAGTACTTC
cdr3_aa: CASSLATGGVETQYF
v_call: TRBV5-6
d_call: TRBD2
j_call: TRBJ2-5
clone_size: .

cdr3_nt: TGTGCCTGGAGTCCTACCGACTCACCCCTCCACTTT
cdr3_aa: CAWSPTDSPLHF
v_call: TRBV30
d_call: .
j_call: TRBJ1-6
clone_size: .

cdr3_nt: TGTGCCACCAACTCGGACAGCCCTAATTCACCCCTCCACTTT
cdr3_aa: CATNSDSPNSPLHF
v_call: TRBV2
d_call: .
j_call: TRBJ1-6
clone_size: .

cdr3_nt: TGCGCCAGCAGCTTAGGGGCCTTCTATGGCTACACCTTC
cdr3_aa: CASSLGAFYGYTF
v_call: TRBV5-1
d_call: .
j_call: TRBJ1-2
clone_size: .

cdr3_nt: TGTGCCAGTAGTATAGATAGCTCGGGCGAGCAGTTCTTC
cdr3_aa: CASSIDSSGEQFF
v_call: TRBV19
d_call: .
j_call: TRBJ2-1
clone_size: once

cdr3_nt: TGTGCCAGCAGCTTTGTTACCAGGGGGGAGCAGTACTTC
cdr3_aa: CASSFVTRGEQYF
v_call: TRBV11-2
d_call: TRBD1
j_call: TRBJ2-7
clone_size: .

cdr3_nt: TGCAGCGTTGGGGGACAGGGTAGGACCGGGGAGCTGTTTTTT
cdr3_aa: CSVGGQGRTGELFF
v_call: TRBV29-1
d_call: TRBD1
j_call: TRBJ2-2
clone_size: .

cdr3_nt: TGTGCCAGCAGCTCCCGGGACAGGGTCTCCTACGAGCAGTACTTC
cdr3_aa: CASSSRDRVSYEQYF
v_call: TRBV7-2
d_call: TRBD1
j_call: TRBJ2-7
clone_size: .

cdr3_nt: TGTGCCAGCTTCGACACCGGGGAGCTGTTTTTT
cdr3_aa: CASFDTGELFF
v_call: TRBV28
d_call: .
j_call: TRBJ2-2
clone_size: .

cdr3_nt: TGTGCCAGCAGTTCCGACAGGGGGCTGGAGACCCAGTACTTC
cdr3_aa: CASSSDRGLETQYF
v_call: TRBV28
d_call: TRBD1
j_call: TRBJ2-5
clone_size: .

cdr3_nt: TGTGCCAGTAGTAAGAAAATACCGGGACTAGCGGGAGTTGACGAGCAGTACTTC
cdr3_aa: CASSKKIPGLAGVDEQYF
v_call: TRBV19
d_call: TRBD2
j_call: TRBJ2-7
clone_size: .

cdr3_nt: TGTGCCAGCAGTTCCGGGAGTAGGGGGGGTTCTGAAAAACTGTTTTTT
cdr3_aa: CASSSGSRGGSEKLFF
v_call: TRBV28
d_call: .
j_call: TRBJ1-4
clone_size: .

cdr3_nt: TGTGCCAGCTCACCATATCAGGGACCTAACTATGGCTACACCTTC
cdr3_aa: CASSPYQGPNYGYTF
v_call: TRBV18
d_call: .
j_call: TRBJ1-2
clone_size: .

cdr3_nt: TGCGGGAAAGGGGGGCACACTGAAGCTTTCTTT
cdr3_aa: CGKGGHTEAFF
v_call: TRBV20-1
d_call: .
j_call: TRBJ1-1
clone_size: .

cdr3_nt: TGTGCCAGCAGCCTTTGGACAGTGAACACTGAAGCTTTCTTT
cdr3_aa: CASSLWTVNTEAFF
v_call: TRBV11-2
d_call: .
j_call: TRBJ1-1
clone_size: .

cdr3_nt: TGCGCCAGCAGCGGAACCCCCCCCGGGACCCATTCACTGGATACGCAGTATTTT
cdr3_aa: CASSGTPPGTHSLDTQYF
v_call: TRBV4-1
d_call: .
j_call: TRBJ2-3
clone_size: .

cdr3_nt: TGCGCCAGCGTAGGGACAGGGGCTAGCACAGATACGCAGTATTTT
cdr3_aa: CASVGTGASTDTQYF
v_call: TRBV5-1
d_call: TRBD1
j_call: TRBJ2-3
clone_size: .

cdr3_nt: TGTGCCAGCAGGGCAGCCACCGCTAATGAAAAACTGTTTTTT
cdr3_aa: CASRAATANEKLFF
v_call: TRBV6-5
d_call: .
j_call: TRBJ1-4
clone_size: once

cdr3_nt: TGTGCCAGCAGCGGAGGCTCTGGGACTACTAGCACAGATACGCAGTATTTT
cdr3_aa: CASSGGSGTTSTDTQYF
v_call: TRBV9
d_call: TRBD2
j_call: TRBJ2-3
clone_size: .

cdr3_nt: TGTGCCAGCTCACCACAGAGCTTAGACCAGCCCCAGCATTTT
cdr3_aa: CASSPQSLDQPQHF
v_call: TRBV18
d_call: .
j_call: TRBJ1-5
clone_size: .

cdr3_nt: TGTGCCAGCTCACTATCCGGGGGGTACACTGAAGCTTTCTTT
cdr3_aa: CASSLSGGYTEAFF
v_call: TRBV18
d_call: .
j_call: TRBJ1-1
clone_size: .

cdr3_nt: TGTGCCAGCAGGCCCGGGACTAGCGGGAGGGAAGATACGCAGTATTTT
cdr3_aa: CASRPGTSGREDTQYF
v_call: TRBV2
d_call: TRBD2
j_call: TRBJ2-3
clone_size: .